This entry lists 20 T cell receptor beta chains sequenced from one sample in a study of blood T cell repertoires in COVID-19. Repertoires were generated with immunoSEQ multiplex PCR, while TCRdb's copy carries only in-frame clones and drops some. The table includes approximately 470,000 clones, about 85% detected once. The specimen sequenced was PBMCs or T cells enriched from blood (not recorded which). All receptors derive from a young woman who had recovered from COVID-19.

The J gene is TRBJ2-3, the V gene TRBV21-1; TRBD2, the D gene given by the table, was not confirmed from the DNA. TRBV21-1 is a documented pseudogene. The CDR3 runs 18 residues. The CDR3 protein is CASYLGLAGGPSTDTQYF. CDR3 sequence (DNA): TGTGCCAGCTACCTCGGGCTAGCGGGGGGGCCCAGCACAGATACGCAGTATTTT.

The chain joins TRBV7-2 to TRBJ1-2, with D tentatively TRBD1 (5 bases). Trimming took off 2 bases at V and 6 bases at J, with 10 bases between the two ends. Germline assignment: CDR1 SGHTA and CDR2 FQGNSA. CDR3 size: 13 residues. DNA of the CDR3: TGTGCCAGCAGCTTACCGGGGGGGGATGGCTACACCTTC. This encodes CASSLPGGDGYTF.

In its sample, this clone was seen a few times. The rearrangement links TRBV5-6 to TRBJ2-7; 11 nucleotides match TRBD2. Unmatched junction bases numbered 16, after V lost 3 bases and J lost 2 bases. CDR1 is SGHDT and CDR2 is YYEEEE in the germline V gene. The CDR3 runs to 19 residues. The CDR3 reads CASSSLGLAGGLPTYEQYF. DNA for the CDR3: TGTGCCAGCAGCTCCCTGGGGCTAGCGGGGGGCCTACCCACCTACGAGCAGTACTTC.

The J gene is TRBJ2-5, the V gene TRBV2; D unclear. Germline values: CDR1 SNHLY, CDR2 FYNNEI. The CDR3 runs 11 residues. The germline V and J ends were trimmed by 5 bases and 2 bases, with 3 bases remaining between them. The CDR3 protein is CASSHQETQYF. CDR3 bases: TGTGCCAGCAGTCATCAAGAGACCCAGTACTTC. Combining the CDR3 with reference TRBV2 and TRBJ2-5 gives the whole variable domain EPEVTQTPSHQVTQMGQEVILRCVPISNHLYFYWYRQILGQKVEFLVSFYNNEISEKSEIFDDQFSVERPDGSNFTLKIRSTKLEDSAMYFCASSHQETQYFGPGTRLLVL.

Only one count was recorded for this clone. V usage is TRBV7-6 and J usage is TRBJ2-3, with 13 positions matching TRBD2. J gave up 0 bases and V 3 bases, and 12 bases lay outside the gene matches. The CDR3 is 20 amino acids. Germline CDR1 is SGHVS and CDR2 is FNYEAQ. The CDR3 DNA sequence: TGTGCCAGCAGCTTTTTACTAGCGGGGGGGCTACTAAGTAGCACAGATACGCAGTATTTT. Translation gives CASSFLLAGGLLSSTDTQYF.

The V and J genes are TRBV7-2 and TRBJ2-2; 7 bases align to TRBD1. The CDR3 is 15 residues long. V trimming: 5 bases; J trimming: 4 bases; junction bases outside the gene matches: 7. Germline CDR1 reads SGHTA; CDR2 reads FQGNSA. The CDR3 spells CASSPGTDFTGELFF. In DNA, the CDR3 is TGTGCCAGCAGCCCCGGGACAGATTTCACCGGGGAGCTGTTTTTT.

The chain links TRBV19 to TRBJ1-5; 7 bases line up with TRBD1. Germline trimming cut 4 bases from V and 5 bases from J; bases unmatched to any gene: 8. Looked up from germline, CDR1 is LNHDA and CDR2 is SQIVND (reference sequence). This CDR3 has 15 residues. CDR3: CASSRGQGGDQPQHF. The CDR3 nucleotides read TGTGCCAGTAGTAGGGGGCAGGGGGGCGATCAGCCCCAGCATTTT.

The rearrangement links TRBV2 to TRBJ2-3; the D is unclear. Germline V gives CDR1 SNHLY, CDR2 FYNNEI. The CDR3 totals 12 residues. V lost 10 bases and J lost 0, with 8 bases in between. CDR3 protein: CANSKSTDTQYF. CDR3 nucleotides: TGTGCCAACTCTAAAAGCACAGATACGCAGTATTTT.

The V call is TRBV7-9, the J call TRBJ1-3, with a tentative D call TRBD1 (5 bases). There are 14 residues in the CDR3. Germline V lookup: CDR1 SEHNR, CDR2 FQNEAQ (reference sequence). Trimming stripped 5 bases from V and 4 bases from J, with 12 bases between. The CDR3 is CASSEGAMGNTIYF. Written as DNA, the CDR3 is TGTGCCAGCAGCGAAGGGGCGATGGGAAACACCATATATTTT.

The V call is TRBV2, the J call TRBJ2-7; tentative D call: TRBD2 (5 bases). Germline V lookup: CDR1 SNHLY, CDR2 FYNNEI. Deletions cut 8 bases from V and 6 bases from J, with 8 bases between. The CDR3 length is 10 residues. The CDR3 coding sequence is TGTGCCAGCTCTGGGAGCGAGCAGTACTTC. Translation gives CASSGSEQYF.

The V gene is TRBV6-5, the J gene TRBJ1-3; D remains ambiguous. Germline values: CDR1 MNHEY, CDR2 SVGAGI. The V and J ends lost 4 bases and 4 bases respectively, with 5 bases between them. The CDR3 loop spans 12 amino acids. This CDR3 reads CASSFQGNTIYF. The CDR3 bases are TGTGCCAGCAGTTTCCAGGGAAACACCATATATTTT.

This chain joins TRBV5-1 and TRBJ1-3; a weak D match, TRBD1 (6 bases). The CDR3 totals 17 residues. Germline CDR1 is SGHRS and CDR2 is YFSETQ. The ends were cut back, 4 bases at V and 0 bases at J, with 17 bases in the middle. The CDR3 DNA reads TGCGCCAGCAGCCCGGATATCAGGGGACACTCTGGAAACACCATATATTTT. Its translation: CASSPDIRGHSGNTIYF.

This chain uses TRBV4-2 with TRBJ2-7; TRBD2 might be the D (5 bases). Trimming took off 0 bases at V and 5 bases at J, with 11 bases between the two ends. Germline V gene lookup returns CDR1 LGHNA and CDR2 YNFKEQ. The CDR3 covers 14 residues. As DNA, the CDR3 is TGTGCCAGCAGCCAAGATCGGCTAGCCAACGAGCAGTACTTC. Its translation is CASSQDRLANEQYF.

The chain has TRBV28 and TRBJ1-1, with a tentative D call TRBD1 (6 bases). The germline CDR1 and CDR2 sequences are MDHEN and SYDVKM. This CDR3 is 16 amino acids long. The ends were cut back, 6 bases at V and 4 bases at J, with 21 bases in the middle. In nucleotides, the CDR3 is TGTGCCAGCAGCCCATACGGGGGGGGGCGTCTCACTGAAGCTTTCTTT. It is translated as CASSPYGGGRLTEAFF.

The chain carries TRBV18 and TRBJ1-1, with TRBD1 identical over 9 bases. With 0 bases clipped from V and 1 base from J, the junction kept 3 bases outside the gene matches. Germline V gene sequence: CDR1 KGHSH, CDR2 LQKENI. This CDR3 is built from 16 residues. In nucleotides, the CDR3 is TGTGCCAGCTCACCACCGCAGGGACAGGGGAACACTGAAGCTTTCTTT. Translated, it gives CASSPPQGQGNTEAFF.

The V call is TRBV5-1, the J call TRBJ2-7; D unclear. The germline V gene has CDR1 SGHRS and CDR2 YFSETQ. Deletions cut 0 bases from V and 6 bases from J, with 13 bases between. The CDR3 runs 14 residues. The CDR3 loop reads CASSLGVSGGEQYF. DNA of the CDR3: TGCGCCAGCAGCTTGGGGGTGTCGGGTGGCGAGCAGTACTTC.

This chain joins TRBV19 and TRBJ1-1; no reliable D call. The CDR3 is 12 amino acids. CDR1 and CDR2 (germline): LNHDA, SQIVND (reference sequence). V dropped 7 bases and J dropped 5 bases, with 11 bases sitting between them. The CDR3 DNA reads as TGTGCCAGTACCACCTGGCCGACTGAAGCTTTCTTT. This encodes CASTTWPTEAFF. The full variable domain, in which reference TRBV19 and TRBJ1-1 provide the parts outside the CDR3, is DGGITQSPKYLFRKEGQNVTLSCEQNLNHDAMYWYRQDPGQGLRLIYYSQIVNDFQKGDIAEGYSVSREKKESFPLTVTSAQKNPTAFYLCASTTWPTEAFFGQGTRLTVV.

The chain combines TRBV5-1 with TRBJ1-2, with TRBD1 matching over 7 bases. The CDR3 runs 14 residues. Trimming at V came to 7 bases and at J to 3 bases, leaving 9 bases not matched to a gene. Germline V gives CDR1 SGHRS, CDR2 YFSETQ. Here the CDR3 reads CASAPSGTDYGYTF. The CDR3 DNA is TGCGCCAGCGCCCCATCCGGGACAGACTATGGCTACACCTTC.

The table lists this clone with a count of one. V gene TRBV6-5 combines with J gene TRBJ2-7, with 9 bases that match TRBD1. With V trimmed by 6 bases and J by 3 bases, 6 bases remained unmatched. The CDR3 contains 14 residues. Germline-derived CDR1 and CDR2 are MNHEY and SVGAGI. CDR3 residues: CASREGTGYYEQYF. The CDR3, as DNA: TGTGCCAGCAGGGAGGGGACAGGGTACTACGAGCAGTACTTC.

The rearrangement joins TRBV6-5 to TRBJ1-2; 9 nucleotides match TRBD1. Germline V gene sequence: CDR1 MNHEY, CDR2 SVGAGI. The ends lost 6 bases at V and 4 bases at J; junction bases unmatched: 9. This CDR3 has 15 amino acids. The CDR3, as DNA: TGTGCCAGCAGAGCGGGACAGGGAGGACCCTATGGCTACACCTTC. The encoded protein is CASRAGQGGPYGYTF.